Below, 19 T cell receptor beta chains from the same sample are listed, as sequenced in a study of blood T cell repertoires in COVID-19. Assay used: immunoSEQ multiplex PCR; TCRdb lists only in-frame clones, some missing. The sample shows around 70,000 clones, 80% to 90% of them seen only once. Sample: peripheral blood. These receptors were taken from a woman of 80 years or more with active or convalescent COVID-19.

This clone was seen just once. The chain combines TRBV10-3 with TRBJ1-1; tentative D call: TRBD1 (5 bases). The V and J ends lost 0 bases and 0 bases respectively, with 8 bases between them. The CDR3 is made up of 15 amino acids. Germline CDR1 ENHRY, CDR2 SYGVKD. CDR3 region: CAISESDRLNTEAFF. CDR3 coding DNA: TGTGCCATCAGTGAGTCTGACAGATTGAACACTGAAGCTTTCTTT.

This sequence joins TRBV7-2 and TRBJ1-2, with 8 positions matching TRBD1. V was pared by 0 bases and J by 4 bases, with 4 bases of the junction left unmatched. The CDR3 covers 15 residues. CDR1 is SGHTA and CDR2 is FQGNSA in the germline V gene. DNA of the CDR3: TGTGCCAGCAGCTTAGCAAGGGACAGGCCCTATGGCTACACCTTC. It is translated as CASSLARDRPYGYTF.

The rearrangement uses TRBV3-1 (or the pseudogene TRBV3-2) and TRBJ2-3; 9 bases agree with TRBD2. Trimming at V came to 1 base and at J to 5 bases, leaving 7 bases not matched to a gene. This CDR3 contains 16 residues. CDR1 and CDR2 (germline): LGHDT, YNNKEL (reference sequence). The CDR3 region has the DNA TGTGCCAGCAGCCAAGCCAGCGGGGGGATGGGAGATACGCAGTATTTT. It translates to CASSQASGGMGDTQYF.

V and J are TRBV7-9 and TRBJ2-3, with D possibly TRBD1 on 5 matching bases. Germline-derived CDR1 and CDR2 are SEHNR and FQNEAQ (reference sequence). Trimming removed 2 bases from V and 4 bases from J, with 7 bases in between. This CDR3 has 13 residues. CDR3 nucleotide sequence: TGTGCCAGCAGCTTACGACAGTCAGATACGCAGTATTTT. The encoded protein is CASSLRQSDTQYF.

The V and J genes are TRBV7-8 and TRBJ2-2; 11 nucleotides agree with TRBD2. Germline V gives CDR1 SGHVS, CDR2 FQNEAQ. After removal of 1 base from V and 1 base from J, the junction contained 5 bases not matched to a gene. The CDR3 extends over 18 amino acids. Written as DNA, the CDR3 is TGTGCCAGCAGCTTAGAACTAGCGGGAGCTGTGAACACCGGGGAGCTGTTTTTT. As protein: CASSLELAGAVNTGELFF. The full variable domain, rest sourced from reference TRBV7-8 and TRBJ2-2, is GAGVSQSPRYKVAKRGQDVALRCDPISGHVSLFWYQQALGQGPEFLTYFQNEAQLDKSGLPSDRFFAERPEGSVSTLKIQRTQQEDSAVYLCASSLELAGAVNTGELFFGEGSRLTVL.

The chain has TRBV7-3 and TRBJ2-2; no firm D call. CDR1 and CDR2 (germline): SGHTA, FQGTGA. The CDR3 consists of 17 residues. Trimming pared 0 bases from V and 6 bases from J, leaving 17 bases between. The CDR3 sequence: CASSLTYSRNASGELFF. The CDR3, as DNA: TGTGCCAGCAGCTTAACGTACAGCCGCAACGCGTCCGGGGAGCTGTTTTTT.

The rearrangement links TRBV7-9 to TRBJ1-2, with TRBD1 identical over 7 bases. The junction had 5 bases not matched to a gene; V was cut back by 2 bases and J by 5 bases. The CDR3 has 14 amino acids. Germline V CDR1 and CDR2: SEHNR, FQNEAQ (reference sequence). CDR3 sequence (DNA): TGTGCCAGCAGCTTACCCGGGACAGTATATGGCTACACCTTC. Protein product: CASSLPGTVYGYTF.

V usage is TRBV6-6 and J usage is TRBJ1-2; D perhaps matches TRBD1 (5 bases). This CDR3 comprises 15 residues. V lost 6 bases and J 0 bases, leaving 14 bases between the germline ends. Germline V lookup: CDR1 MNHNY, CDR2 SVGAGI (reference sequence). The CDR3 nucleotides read TGTGCCAGCAGCCCCCGGGGGGTCGCTAACTATGGCTACACCTTC. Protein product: CASSPRGVANYGYTF.

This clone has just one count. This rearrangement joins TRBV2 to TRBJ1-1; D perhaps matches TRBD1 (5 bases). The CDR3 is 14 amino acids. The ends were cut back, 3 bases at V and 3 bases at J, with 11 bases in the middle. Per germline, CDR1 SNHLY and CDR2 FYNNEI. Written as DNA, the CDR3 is TGTGCCAGCAGTGACGACAGAACGGACACTGAAGCTTTCTTT. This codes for CASSDDRTDTEAFF.

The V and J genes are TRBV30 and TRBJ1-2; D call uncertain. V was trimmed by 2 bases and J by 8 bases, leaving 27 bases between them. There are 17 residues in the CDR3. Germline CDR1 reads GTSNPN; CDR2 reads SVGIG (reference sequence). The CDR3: CAWSKFPISNNPKGYTF. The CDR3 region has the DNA TGTGCCTGGAGTAAATTCCCCATCTCCAACAACCCCAAAGGCTACACCTTC.

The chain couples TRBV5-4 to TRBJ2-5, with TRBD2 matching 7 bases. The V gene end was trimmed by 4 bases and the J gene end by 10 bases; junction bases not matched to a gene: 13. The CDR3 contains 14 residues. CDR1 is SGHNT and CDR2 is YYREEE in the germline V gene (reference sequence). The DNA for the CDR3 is TGTGCCAGCAGCAATCCTTTAGCGGGTAGGGACCAGTACTTC. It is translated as CASSNPLAGRDQYF.

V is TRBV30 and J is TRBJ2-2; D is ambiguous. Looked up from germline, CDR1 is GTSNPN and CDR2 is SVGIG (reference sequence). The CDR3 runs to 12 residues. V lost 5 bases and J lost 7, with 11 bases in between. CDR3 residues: CAWAVGHGELFF. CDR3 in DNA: TGTGCCTGGGCGGTTGGCCACGGGGAGCTGTTTTTT.

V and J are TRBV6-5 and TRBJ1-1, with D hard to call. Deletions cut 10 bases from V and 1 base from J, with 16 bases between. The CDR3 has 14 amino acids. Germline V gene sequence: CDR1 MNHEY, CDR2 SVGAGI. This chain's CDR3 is CATIRLDKNTEAFF. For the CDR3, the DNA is TGTGCCACCATTCGACTAGACAAGAACACTGAAGCTTTCTTT.

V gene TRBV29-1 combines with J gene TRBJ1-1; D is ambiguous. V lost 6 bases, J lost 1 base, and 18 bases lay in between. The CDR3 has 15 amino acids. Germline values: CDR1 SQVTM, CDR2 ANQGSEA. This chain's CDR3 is CSVEWLYSTNTEAFF. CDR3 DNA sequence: TGCAGCGTGGAATGGCTTTACAGCACGAACACTGAAGCTTTCTTT. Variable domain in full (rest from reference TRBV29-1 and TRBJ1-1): SAVISQKPSRDICQRGTSLTIQCQVDSQVTMMFWYRQQPGQSLTLIATANQGSEATYESGFVIDKFPISRPNLTFSTLTVSNMSPEDSSIYLCSVEWLYSTNTEAFFGQGTRLTVV.

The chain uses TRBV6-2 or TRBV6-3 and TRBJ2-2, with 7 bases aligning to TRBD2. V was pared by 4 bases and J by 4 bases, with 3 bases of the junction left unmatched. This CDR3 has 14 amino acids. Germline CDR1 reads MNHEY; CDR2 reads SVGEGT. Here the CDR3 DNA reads TGTGCCAGCAGTTTAGCGGGCCGCACCGGGGAGCTGTTTTTT. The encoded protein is CASSLAGRTGELFF.

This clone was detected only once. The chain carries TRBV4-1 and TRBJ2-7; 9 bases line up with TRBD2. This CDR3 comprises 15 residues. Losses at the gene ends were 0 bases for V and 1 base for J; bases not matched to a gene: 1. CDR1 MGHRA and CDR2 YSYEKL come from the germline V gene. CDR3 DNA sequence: TGCGCCAGCAGCCAAGATCTAGCGGGGTCCTACGAGCAGTACTTC. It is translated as CASSQDLAGSYEQYF.

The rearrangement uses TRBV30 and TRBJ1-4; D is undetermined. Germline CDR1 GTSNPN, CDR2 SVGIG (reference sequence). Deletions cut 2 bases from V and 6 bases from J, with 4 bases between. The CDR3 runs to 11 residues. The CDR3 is CAWSSDEKLFF. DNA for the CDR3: TGTGCCTGGAGTTCGGATGAAAAACTGTTTTTT.

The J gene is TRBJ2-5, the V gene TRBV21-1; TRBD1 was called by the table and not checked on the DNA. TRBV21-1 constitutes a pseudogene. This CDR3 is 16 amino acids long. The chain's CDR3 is CASSTNSGNLQETQYF. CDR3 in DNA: TGTGCCAGCAGCACGAATTCAGGAAACCTTCAAGAGACCCAGTACTTC.

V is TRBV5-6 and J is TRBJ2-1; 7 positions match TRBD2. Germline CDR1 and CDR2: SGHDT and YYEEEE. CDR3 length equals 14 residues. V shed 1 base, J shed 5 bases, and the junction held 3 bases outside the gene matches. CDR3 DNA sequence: TGTGCCAGCAGCTTGATTGGGACTAACAATGAGCAGTTCTTC. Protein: CASSLIGTNNEQFF.